The 30 T cell receptor beta chains given below trace back to one sample, sequenced in a study of T-cell reconstitution after alpha-beta-depleted transplantation in children (TCRdb year 2016). The library was obtained by PCR. The instrument was an Illumina HiSeq 2500. TCR library preparation used molecular barcoding, with unique molecular identifiers applied to normalize quantification of the TCRbeta repertoire. The public reads were reanalyzed by TCRdb: fastp trimming at Q25, MiXCR alignment, in-frame beta chains only. Rows are unified per CDR3 protein, each entry keeping the most common DNA and genes. For this sample there are 250,000 to 300,000 distinct CDR3 sequences; about 10% appear just once. The ten largest clones represent over 9.5% of the sample. The specimen was PBMCs from the stem cell graft donor, collected from the stem cell graft. These receptors were taken from a human donor who donated a stem cell graft to a child with SCID.

Only one count was recorded for this clonotype. V usage is TRBV20-1 and J usage is TRBJ2-3; D remains unclear. The CDR3 totals 14 residues. V was cut by 3 bases and J by 4 bases, with 14 bases left in between. CDR1 is DFQATT, CDR2 SNEGSKA, per germline (reference sequence). In nucleotides, the CDR3 is TGCAGTGCTAGGCAAGGTAGGGCGGCAGATACGCAGTATTTT. This translates into CSARQGRAADTQYF.

The table lists this clonotype with a few counts. This chain links TRBV20-1 with TRBJ1-2; D is ambiguous. The CDR3 totals 13 residues. Deletions cut 6 bases from V and 6 bases from J, with 17 bases between. The germline V gene encodes CDR1 DFQATT and CDR2 SNEGSKA (reference sequence). Written as DNA, the CDR3 is TGCAGTGCCCCTCTGGCCGGCTGGGATGGCTACACCTTC. It yields the protein CSAPLAGWDGYTF.

This clonotype showed up just a few times. The chain recombines TRBV9 with TRBJ2-3; 7 bases agree with TRBD1. The trim removed 4 bases at V and 2 bases at J, leaving 7 bases unmatched. CDR1 SGDLS and CDR2 YYNGEE come from the germline V gene. This CDR3 is built from 15 residues. CDR3 bases: TGTGCCAGCAGCCCAAGGGACAGATACACAGATACGCAGTATTTT. Residues: CASSPRDRYTDTQYF.

The gene calls are TRBV20-1 and TRBJ2-5; maybe TRBD1 (6 bases). V lost 3 bases and J lost 2, with 16 bases in between. In germline, CDR1 is DFQATT, CDR2 SNEGSKA (reference sequence). The CDR3 totals 15 residues. The DNA for the CDR3 is TGCAGTGCTAGTTCGGGCGGCAGGGGTCAAGAGACCCAGTACTTC. Encoded protein: CSASSGGRGQETQYF.

This clonotype was observed many times. The CDR3 protein is CASSVGLAGAYEQYF. The DNA of the CDR3 is TGCGCCAGCAGTGTAGGACTAGCGGGGGCCTACGAGCAGTACTTC. The rearrangement joins TRBV5-1 to TRBJ2-7, with 13 bases aligning to TRBD2. The germline V gene has CDR1 SGHRS and CDR2 YFSETQ. With 5 bases clipped from V and 2 bases from J, the junction kept 4 bases outside the gene matches. This CDR3 contains 15 residues.

The sample holds a few counts of this clonotype. This chain joins TRBV12-3 or TRBV12-4 and TRBJ1-1, with D possibly TRBD1 on 5 matching bases. The CDR3 has 14 residues. V lost 5 bases, J lost 6 bases, and 16 bases lay in between. The CDR3 protein is CASSPGDVPPEAFF. The CDR3 coding sequence is TGTGCCAGCAGTCCGGGGGACGTACCTCCTGAAGCTTTCTTT.

This clonotype was picked up a small number of times. This chain uses TRBV7-3 with TRBJ1-2; D is unresolved. V lost 8 bases and J 5 bases, leaving 21 bases between the germline ends. Germline CDR1 is SGHTA and CDR2 is FQGTGA. The length of the CDR3 is 15 residues. DNA of the CDR3: TGTGCCAGCGGCAATGTGAACGATCGACTTTATGGCTACACCTTC. This encodes CASGNVNDRLYGYTF.

This clonotype was seen a handful of times. This chain connects TRBV23-1 to TRBJ2-1; D may be TRBD2 (5 bases). TRBV23-1 counts as an open reading frame of uncertain function. With 0 bases removed from V and 2 bases from J, the gap between germline ends came to 11 bases. This CDR3 is 16 amino acids long. The CDR3 nucleotides are TGCGCCAGCAGTCAATCGCGGGCGGGCACCTACAATGAGCAGTTCTTC. This encodes CASSQSRAGTYNEQFF.

This clonotype was counted between two and nine times. The genes are TRBV5-1 and TRBJ2-5; D is ambiguous. The CDR3 covers 13 residues. Germline V gene data show CDR1 as SGHRS and CDR2 as YFSETQ. The V end lost 3 bases, the J end lost 0 bases, and 6 bases lay between the germline ends. The CDR3 region has the DNA TGCGCCAGCAGCTCCTGGGACCAAGAGACCCAGTACTTC. This encodes CASSSWDQETQYF.

The chain uses TRBV2 and TRBJ2-5; D is perhaps TRBD1 (5 bases). CDR3 length: 13 amino acids. Trimming pared 7 bases from V and 3 bases from J, leaving 12 bases between. Germline lookup yields CDR1 SNHLY and CDR2 FYNNEI. The CDR3: CASKVTREETQYF. The CDR3 DNA reads as TGTGCCAGCAAAGTAACCAGGGAAGAGACCCAGTACTTC.

This clonotype came up a few times. The chain carries TRBV3-1 and TRBJ1-2; D gene ambiguous. The germline gives CDR1 LGHDT, CDR2 YNNKEL (reference sequence). V shed 0 bases and J shed 5 bases, with 7 bases lying between them. The CDR3 contains 13 residues. CDR3 bases: TGTGCCAGCAGCCAAGAGGACCCGTATGGCTACACCTTC. Translation: CASSQEDPYGYTF.

This clonotype was detected ten times or more. This sequence joins TRBV6-5 and TRBJ2-2; 7 bases map to TRBD1. The germline V gene has CDR1 MNHEY and CDR2 SVGAGI. The length of the CDR3 is 15 residues. The junction had 0 bases not matched to a gene; V was cut back by 2 bases and J by 0 bases. CDR3 in amino acids: CASSYDRANTGELFF. For the CDR3, the DNA is TGTGCCAGCAGTTACGACAGGGCGAACACCGGGGAGCTGTTTTTT.

The rearrangement links TRBV7-8 to TRBJ2-7; either TRBD1 or TRBD2 may fit D (5 bases each). The CDR3 extends over 15 amino acids. Germline loops: CDR1 SGHVS, CDR2 FQNEAQ. Trimming stripped 4 bases from V and 0 bases from J, with 13 bases between. CDR3 residues: CASSSGTVLSYEQYF. CDR3 in DNA: TGTGCCAGCAGCTCCGGGACGGTTCTCTCCTACGAGCAGTACTTC.

V usage is TRBV7-2 and J usage is TRBJ2-3, with a tentative D call TRBD1 (5 bases). CDR1 and CDR2 (germline): SGHTA, FQGNSA. V lost 0 bases and J 6 bases, leaving 10 bases between the germline ends. The CDR3 totals 14 residues. In nucleotides, the CDR3 is TGTGCCAGCAGCTTAGCGACAGTAGACGATACGCAGTATTTT. Its protein product is CASSLATVDDTQYF.

In this sample, this clonotype turned up a few times. The rearrangement uses TRBV20-1 and TRBJ1-5; the match to TRBD1 covers 7 bases. After removal of 0 bases from V and 3 bases from J, the junction contained 2 bases not matched to a gene. The CDR3 consists of 14 residues. From germline, CDR1 is DFQATT and CDR2 SNEGSKA (reference sequence). The CDR3 loop reads CSARETGFNQPQHF. In DNA form, the CDR3 reads TGCAGTGCTAGAGAGACAGGGTTCAATCAGCCCCAGCATTTT.

This clonotype has only a few counts. The gene calls are TRBV5-1 and TRBJ2-1; a weak D match, TRBD2 (6 bases). Germline CDR1 SGHRS, CDR2 YFSETQ. The CDR3 runs to 14 residues. Trimming took 0 bases from V and 6 from J, leaving 10 bases between them. The DNA of the CDR3 is TGCGCCAGCAGCTTGGCCCAGGGAGGCAATGAGCAGTTCTTC. Its protein product is CASSLAQGGNEQFF.

This clonotype was observed at least ten times. V is TRBV11-2 and J is TRBJ2-7; TRBD1 matches 8 bases. This CDR3 has 23 residues. Germline assignment: CDR1 SGHAT and CDR2 FQNNGV. Trimming removed 1 base from V and 1 base from J; junction bases left unmatched: 27. Here the CDR3 reads CASSLVLLRFWQGAKRLSYEQYF. The CDR3 coding sequence is TGTGCCAGCAGCTTAGTTCTCTTGAGGTTTTGGCAGGGGGCAAAGAGGTTATCCTACGAGCAGTACTTC.

This sequence joins TRBV20-1 and TRBJ2-7; TRBD1 or TRBD2 may be the D gene (7 bases each). The V gene lost 1 base and the J gene lost 9 bases, with 16 bases spanning the gap. CDR3 length equals 13 residues. The germline V gene encodes CDR1 DFQATT and CDR2 SNEGSKA (reference sequence). The CDR3 DNA follows: TGCAGTGCTAGAGCGCCAGGGGGGGGTTTGCAGTACTTC. Its protein is CSARAPGGGLQYF.

This clonotype has a count of ten or more. The V and J genes are TRBV5-1 and TRBJ2-7, with 9 nucleotides matching TRBD2. The V and J ends lost 0 bases and 7 bases, in that order; junction bases with no gene match: 8. Germline CDR1 SGHRS, CDR2 YFSETQ. This CDR3 comprises 15 residues. The CDR3 DNA sequence: TGCGCCAGCAGCTTGGTAGTAGCGGGGGAACAAGAGCAGTACTTC. It codes for CASSLVVAGEQEQYF.

V is TRBV12-5 and J is TRBJ1-1, with TRBD1 matching 12 bases. The CDR3 runs 18 residues. CDR1 is LGHNT and CDR2 is FRNRAP in the germline V gene. V dropped 2 bases and J dropped 3; count of bases not matched to a gene: 10. CDR3: CASGLPGTGGPKDTEAFF. CDR3 nucleotides: TGTGCTAGTGGTTTGCCCGGGACAGGGGGCCCGAAGGACACTGAAGCTTTCTTT.

In DNA form, the CDR3 reads TGTGCCAGCAGTTACTGGGGGGGAAATTCACCCCTCCACTTT. Amino acid sequence: CASSYWGGNSPLHF. The chain employs TRBV6-2 or TRBV6-3 and TRBJ1-6; D may be TRBD1 (5 bases). This CDR3 region has 14 residues. V gave up 1 base and J gave up 7 bases, with 8 bases separating them. Germline V lookup: CDR1 MNHEY, CDR2 SVGEGT.

This clonotype has more than one count but fewer than ten. The V gene is TRBV7-6, the J gene TRBJ2-1; 8 bases fit TRBD2. The germline CDR1 and CDR2 sequences are SGHVS and FNYEAQ. V lost 4 bases and J lost 6; bases outside the gene matches: 8. The CDR3 runs to 15 residues. DNA for the CDR3: TGTGCCAGCAGCTGGCGGGGGGCTACATCCAATGAGCAGTTCTTC. Amino acid sequence: CASSWRGATSNEQFF.

The gene calls are TRBV7-9 and TRBJ1-5; D call uncertain. Trimming took 1 base from V and 4 from J, leaving 11 bases between them. The CDR3 is 15 residues long. The germline gives CDR1 SEHNR, CDR2 FQNEAQ (reference sequence). The CDR3 loop is CASSLGTEVNQPQHF. DNA of the CDR3: TGTGCCAGCAGCTTAGGTACCGAAGTGAATCAGCCCCAGCATTTT.

Ten or more counts support this clonotype. One end of the junction fails to match germline, which may point to a read error. The V call is TRBV5-1, the J call TRBJ2-2, with D unclear. This CDR3 has 13 residues. Germline CDR1 reads SGHRS; CDR2 reads YFSETQ. The CDR3 loop reads CASSFRNTGELFF. The CDR3 nucleotides are TGTGCCAGCAGCTTCAGGAACACCGGGGAGCTGTTTTTT.

This clonotype was found a few times. The chain combines TRBV20-1 with TRBJ2-1; 7 nucleotides align to TRBD2. V lost 2 bases, J lost 3 bases, and 7 bases stayed unmatched. CDR3 length: 15 amino acids. Germline V gives CDR1 DFQATT, CDR2 SNEGSKA (reference sequence). CDR3 in DNA: TGCAGTGCTAGACCCTCCGGGACTAACTACAATGAGCAGTTCTTC. This sequence encodes CSARPSGTNYNEQFF.

This clonotype turned up a few times. V is TRBV10-3 and J is TRBJ2-1, with 9 bases fitting TRBD1. Germline CDR1 is ENHRY and CDR2 is SYGVKD. Losses at the gene ends were 4 bases for V and 9 bases for J; bases not matched to a gene: 7. The CDR3 spans 14 residues. This CDR3 reads CAISAGTGSGEQFF. CDR3 sequence (DNA): TGTGCCATCAGTGCGGGGACAGGGTCGGGTGAGCAGTTCTTC.

The chain combines TRBV7-9 with TRBJ2-7; 9 bases are a match to TRBD2. Germline assignment: CDR1 SEHNR and CDR2 FQNEAQ (reference sequence). This CDR3 comprises 16 residues. Germline trimming cut 4 bases from V and 5 bases from J; bases unmatched to any gene: 12. The CDR3 coding sequence is TGTGCCAGCAGCTCGTGGGCGGGGGGGCCTTTGAACGAGCAGTACTTC. Translating it yields CASSSWAGGPLNEQYF.

CDR3 nucleotide sequence: TGTGCCAGCTCGCCGGTTGGGACCGCACCGACCTACGAGCAGTACTTC. This gives the protein CASSPVGTAPTYEQYF. The chain carries TRBV18 and TRBJ2-7; D tentatively fits TRBD1 or TRBD2 (5 bases each). CDR3 length: 16 amino acids. Trimming stripped 6 bases from V and 2 bases from J, with 20 bases between. In germline, CDR1 is KGHSH, CDR2 LQKENI. Variable domain in full (rest from reference TRBV18 and TRBJ2-7): NAGVMQNPRHLVRRRGQEARLRCSPMKGHSHVYWYRQLPEEGLKFMVYLQKENIIDESGMPKERFSAEFPKEGPSILRIQQVVRGDSAAYFCASSPVGTAPTYEQYFGPGTRLTVT.

The chain links TRBV6-5 to TRBJ2-3; D remains ambiguous. Germline V CDR1 and CDR2: MNHEY, SVGAGI. Trimming left V 1 base short and J 0 bases short, with 11 bases between. This CDR3 is 16 amino acids long. The CDR3 DNA sequence: TGTGCCAGCAGTTACTTTCCGTCTTCTAGCACAGATACGCAGTATTTT. Protein sequence: CASSYFPSSSTDTQYF.

In its sample, this clonotype was seen many times. The gene calls are TRBV7-8 and TRBJ2-1; D might be TRBD2 (5 bases). V dropped 5 bases and J dropped 1 base, with 18 bases sitting between them. CDR3 size: 17 residues. Germline V gives CDR1 SGHVS, CDR2 FQNEAQ. CDR3 protein: CASSRRPRSSSYNEQFF. CDR3 DNA sequence: TGTGCCAGCAGCCGGAGGCCCCGGTCCTCGTCCTACAATGAGCAGTTCTTC.